This is a list of T cell receptor beta chains from one sample in a study of T cell responses to AZD1222 COVID-19 vaccine. Sequencing used immunoSEQ multiplex PCR; TCRdb keeps in-frame clones, though not all of them. The sample holds approximately 92,000 clones, around 93% seen once. The sample consisted of peripheral blood, taken on day 0 of AZD1222 vaccination. All receptors derive from an adult in good health. Each CDR3 is given with its conserved first and last residue. The order of the fields is J gene, V gene, CDR3 protein.

TRBJ2-2 TRBV29-1 CSVENTGELFF
TRBJ2-5 TRBV2 CASSPGTGYQETQYF
TRBJ1-2 TRBV6-5 CASSPNRGTYGYTF
TRBJ1-1 TRBV5-1 CASSEQGYTEAFF
TRBJ2-2 TRBV2 CASNRNRDGTGELFF
TRBJ2-1 TRBV10-1 CASSESILASGYNEQFF
TRBJ1-2 TRBV7-8 CASSFGHRDRNNYGYTF
TRBJ2-7 TRBV6-5 CASSYSSVGVSYEQYF
TRBJ1-3 TRBV28 CASRAPNSGNTIYF
TRBJ2-7 TRBV5-1 CASSLTSGSYEQYF
TRBJ2-1 TRBV5-1 CASRRAGGYNEQFF
TRBJ1-5 TRBV7-2 CASSLIQGAGNQPQHF
TRBJ2-1 TRBV5-1 CASSLQGSYNEQFF
TRBJ2-1 TRBV18 CASSPMGTSGSRNEQFF
TRBJ1-5 TRBV4-1 CASSQTAGDSYQPQHF
TRBJ2-1 TRBV7-9 CASSRTGVSSYNEQFF
TRBJ1-2 TRBV19 CASSIPTDGYTF
TRBJ2-5 TRBV7-7 CASSLAQIGGPQETQYF
TRBJ1-1 TRBV19 CASSILGVLGNTEAFF
TRBJ1-1 TRBV15 CATREGISWGNTEAFF
TRBJ1-2 TRBV19 CATGRDSRPIGGYTF
TRBJ1-2 TRBV5-4 CASSLLRDINYGYTF
TRBJ2-5 TRBV7-3 CASSLTTTGVGETQYF
TRBJ2-7 TRBV25-1 CASSVTGGEQYF
TRBJ1-3 TRBV5-6 CASSFMGTGNTIYF
TRBJ2-1 TRBV15 CATSPGSSPTNEQFF
TRBJ2-7 TRBV28 CASTRSDRPYEQYF
TRBJ1-3 TRBV3-1/TRBV3-2 CASSQSGNTIYF
TRBJ1-5 TRBV7-8 CASSRGLDRGGQPQHF
TRBJ2-7 TRBV4-1 CASSQERLGSGHEQYF
TRBJ1-1 TRBV7-9 CASSLAYQGGTEAFF
TRBJ1-2 TRBV2 CASRDYGYTF
TRBJ2-7 TRBV7-2 CASASDGGRNYEQYF
TRBJ1-2 TRBV6-5 CASSYTTGAANYGYTF
TRBJ1-2 TRBV6-1 CASSDWAGPNYGYTF
TRBJ2-7 TRBV5-4 CASSLGGITSYEQYF
TRBJ1-6 TRBV5-4 CASSFRGQDHSPLHF
TRBJ1-5 TRBV6-5 CASSLDPYQPQHF
TRBJ1-5 TRBV7-9 CASSVTGDRQPQHF
TRBJ2-5 TRBV5-1 CASSSPGTGVEETQYF
TRBJ1-2 TRBV6-5 CASSPTGGDYGYTF
TRBJ1-3 TRBV9 CASSPPGRTRNTIYF
TRBJ2-5 TRBV5-8 CASTMGTRSRETQYF
TRBJ1-6 TRBV2 CASGDVGNNSPLHF
TRBJ2-2 TRBV19 CASKMGQGDTGELFF
TRBJ2-7 TRBV2 CARRSDRNSGSEQYF
TRBJ1-1 TRBV5-6 CASSLRVTSEAFF
TRBJ1-2 TRBV10-3 CAISGTGGGESGYTF